The clone carrying this T cell receptor beta chain has more than one count but fewer than ten. Its specificity is not known. These data originate in a study of post-analysis software for immune sequencing data. Overall study results and limits: Controls significantly exceeded multiple sclerosis patients in normalized Chao1 diversity.

The authors incorporated unique molecular identifiers into the TCR beta cDNA libraries. When about 0.95 to 10 million T cells were used, they gave approximately 530,000 cDNA molecules. TCRdb redid the calling of the PCR reads with MiXCR, one entry per CDR3 protein. The profile shows hundreds of thousands of distinct CDR3 sequences, roughly 29% of them singletons. The sequenced sample was blood. The TCR sequence derives from a girl between 5 and 17 years old with multiple sclerosis.

CDR3 loop: CASSQAPGTVNQPQHF. CDR3 nucleotide sequence: TGCGCCAGCAGCCAAGCACCTGGGACGGTCAATCAGCCCCAGCATTTT. V is TRBV4-1 and J is TRBJ1-5; possibly TRBD1 for D (5 bases). Trimming pared 1 base from V and 3 bases from J, leaving 13 bases between. There are 16 residues in the CDR3. CDR1 is MGHRA and CDR2 is YSYEKL in the germline V gene.